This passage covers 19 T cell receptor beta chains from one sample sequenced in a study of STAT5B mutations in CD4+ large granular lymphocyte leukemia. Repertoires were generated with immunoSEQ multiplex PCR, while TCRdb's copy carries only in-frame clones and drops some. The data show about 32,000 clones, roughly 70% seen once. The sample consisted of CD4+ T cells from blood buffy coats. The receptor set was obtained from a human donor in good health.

The CDR3 loop is CASSLEGLRENTIYF. Written as DNA, the CDR3 is TGTGCCAGCAGCTTAGAAGGGCTTCGAGAAAACACCATATATTTT. The rearrangement joins TRBV11-2 to TRBJ1-3; D unresolved. The germline CDR1 and CDR2 sequences are SGHAT and FQNNGV. The CDR3 totals 15 residues. Trimming cost V 0 bases and J 6 bases, with 12 bases left between them.

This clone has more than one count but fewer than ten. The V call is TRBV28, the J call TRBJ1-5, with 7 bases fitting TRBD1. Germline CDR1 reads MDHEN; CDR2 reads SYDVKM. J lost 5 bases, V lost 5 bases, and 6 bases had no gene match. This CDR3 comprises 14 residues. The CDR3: CASSTEQGYQPQHF. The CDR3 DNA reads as TGTGCCAGCAGTACGGAACAGGGGTATCAGCCCCAGCATTTT.

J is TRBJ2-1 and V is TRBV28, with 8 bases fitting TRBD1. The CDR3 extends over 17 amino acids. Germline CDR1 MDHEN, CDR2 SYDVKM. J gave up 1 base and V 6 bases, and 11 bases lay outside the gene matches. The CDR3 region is CASSTSRTGGSYNEQFF. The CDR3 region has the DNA TGTGCCAGCAGCACCTCGCGTACAGGGGGATCCTACAATGAGCAGTTCTTC.

This chain's CDR3 is CAWSVIALDTQYF. The CDR3 nucleotides read TGTGCCTGGAGTGTAATAGCTCTAGATACGCAGTATTTT. This chain links TRBV30 with TRBJ2-3, with D unresolved. V lost 0 bases, J lost 5 bases, and 9 bases lay in between. This CDR3 has 13 residues. Per the germline V gene, CDR1 is GTSNPN and CDR2 is SVGIG (reference sequence).

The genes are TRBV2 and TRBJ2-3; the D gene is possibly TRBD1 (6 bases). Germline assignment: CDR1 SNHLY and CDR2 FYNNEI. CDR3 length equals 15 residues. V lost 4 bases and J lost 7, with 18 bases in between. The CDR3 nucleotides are TGTGCCAGCAGTGTGGAAGGACAGTCAGTAAATACGCAGTATTTT. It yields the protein CASSVEGQSVNTQYF.

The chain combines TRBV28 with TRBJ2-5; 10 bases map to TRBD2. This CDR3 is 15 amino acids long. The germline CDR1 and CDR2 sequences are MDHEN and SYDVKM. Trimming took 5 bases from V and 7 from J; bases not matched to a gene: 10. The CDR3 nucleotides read TGTGCCAGCAGTGACACTAGCGGGGCAAGGGGGACCCAGTACTTC. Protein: CASSDTSGARGTQYF. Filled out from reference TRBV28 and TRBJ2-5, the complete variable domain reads DVKVTQSSRYLVKRTGEKVFLECVQDMDHENMFWYRQDPGLGLRLIYFSYDVKMKEKGDIPEGYSVSREKKERFSLILESASTNQTSMYLCASSDTSGARGTQYFGPGTRLLVL.

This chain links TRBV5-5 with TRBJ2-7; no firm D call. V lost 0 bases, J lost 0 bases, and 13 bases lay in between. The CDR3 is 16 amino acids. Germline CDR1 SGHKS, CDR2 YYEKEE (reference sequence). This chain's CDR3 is CASSLAVGGSSYEQYF. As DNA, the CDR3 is TGTGCCAGCAGCTTGGCAGTGGGCGGCAGCTCCTACGAGCAGTACTTC.

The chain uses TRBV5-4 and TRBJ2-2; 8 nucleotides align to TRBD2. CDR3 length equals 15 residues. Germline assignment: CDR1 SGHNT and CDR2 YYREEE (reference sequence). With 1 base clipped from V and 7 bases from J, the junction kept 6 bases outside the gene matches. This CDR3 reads CASSLISGVGGELFF. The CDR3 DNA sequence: TGTGCCAGCAGCTTGATTAGCGGGGTGGGCGGGGAGCTGTTTTTT.

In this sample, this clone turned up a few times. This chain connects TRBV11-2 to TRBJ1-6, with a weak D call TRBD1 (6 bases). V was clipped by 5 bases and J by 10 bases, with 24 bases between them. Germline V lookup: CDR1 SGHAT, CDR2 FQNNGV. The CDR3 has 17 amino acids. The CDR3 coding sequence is TGTGCCAGCAGCGCAATGTGGGTGACAGGAGGGGAATCACCCCTCCACTTT. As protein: CASSAMWVTGGESPLHF.

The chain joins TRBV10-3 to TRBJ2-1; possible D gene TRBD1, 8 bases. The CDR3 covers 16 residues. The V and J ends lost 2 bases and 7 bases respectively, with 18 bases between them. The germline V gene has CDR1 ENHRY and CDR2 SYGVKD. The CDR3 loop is CAISETGGAGANEQFF. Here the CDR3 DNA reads TGTGCCATCAGTGAGACAGGGGGGGCGGGGGCAAATGAGCAGTTCTTC.

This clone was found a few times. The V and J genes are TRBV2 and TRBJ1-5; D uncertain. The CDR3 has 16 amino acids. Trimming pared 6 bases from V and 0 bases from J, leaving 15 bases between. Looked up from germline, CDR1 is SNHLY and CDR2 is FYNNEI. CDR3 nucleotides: TGTGCCAGCAGCTCTGGGCCCCAGAATAGCAATCAGCCCCAGCATTTT. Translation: CASSSGPQNSNQPQHF.

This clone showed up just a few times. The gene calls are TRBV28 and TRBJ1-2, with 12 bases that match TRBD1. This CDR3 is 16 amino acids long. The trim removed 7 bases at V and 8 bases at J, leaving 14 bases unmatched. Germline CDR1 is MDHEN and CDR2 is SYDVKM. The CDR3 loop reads CASILGTGGPREGYTF. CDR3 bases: TGTGCCAGCATACTCGGGACAGGGGGCCCGAGGGAAGGCTACACCTTC.

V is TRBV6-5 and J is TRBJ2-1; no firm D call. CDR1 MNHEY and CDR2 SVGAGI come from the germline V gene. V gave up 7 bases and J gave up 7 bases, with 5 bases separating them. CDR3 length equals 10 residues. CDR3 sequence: CASITNEQFF. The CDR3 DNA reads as TGTGCCAGCATAACAAATGAGCAGTTCTTC.

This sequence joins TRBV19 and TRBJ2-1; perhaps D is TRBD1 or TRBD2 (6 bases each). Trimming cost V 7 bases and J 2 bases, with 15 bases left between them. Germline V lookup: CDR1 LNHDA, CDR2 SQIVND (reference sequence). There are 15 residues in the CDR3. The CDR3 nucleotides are TGTGCCAGTACTAAGGAGGGGGGTACCTACAATGAGCAGTTCTTC. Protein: CASTKEGGTYNEQFF.

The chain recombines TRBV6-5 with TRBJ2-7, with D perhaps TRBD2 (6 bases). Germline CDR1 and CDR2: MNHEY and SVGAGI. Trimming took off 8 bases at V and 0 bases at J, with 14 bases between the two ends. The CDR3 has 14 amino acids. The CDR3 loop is CASSERGSSYEQYF. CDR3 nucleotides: TGTGCCAGCTCGGAACGGGGGTCCTCCTACGAGCAGTACTTC.

The CDR3 protein is CASSEWGQVAEAFF. CDR3 bases: TGTGCCAGCAGTGAGTGGGGACAGGTCGCTGAAGCTTTCTTT. The genes are TRBV2 and TRBJ1-1; 8 bases are a match to TRBD1. V gave up 3 bases and J gave up 6 bases; unmatched junction bases: 6. CDR1 is SNHLY and CDR2 is FYNNEI in the germline V gene. CDR3 length: 14 residues. Supplemented by reference TRBV2 and TRBJ1-1, the full variable domain reads EPEVTQTPSHQVTQMGQEVILRCVPISNHLYFYWYRQILGQKVEFLVSFYNNEISEKSEIFDDQFSVERPDGSNFTLKIRSTKLEDSAMYFCASSEWGQVAEAFFGQGTRLTVV.

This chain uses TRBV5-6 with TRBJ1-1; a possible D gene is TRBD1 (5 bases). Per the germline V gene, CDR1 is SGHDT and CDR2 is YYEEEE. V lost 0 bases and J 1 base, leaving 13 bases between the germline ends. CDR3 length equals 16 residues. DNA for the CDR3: TGTGCCAGCAGCTTGGAGGTGGGACCCAAGAACACTGAAGCTTTCTTT. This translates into CASSLEVGPKNTEAFF.

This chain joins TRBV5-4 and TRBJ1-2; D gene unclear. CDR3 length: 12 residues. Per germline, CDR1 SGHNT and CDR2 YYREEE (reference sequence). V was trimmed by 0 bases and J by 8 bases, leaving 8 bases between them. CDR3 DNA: TGTGCCAGCAGCTTGGTAGGAAGCGGCTACACCTTC. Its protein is CASSLVGSGYTF. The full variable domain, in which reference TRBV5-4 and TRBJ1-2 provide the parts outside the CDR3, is ETGVTQSPTHLIKTRGQQVTLRCSSQSGHNTVSWYQQALGQGPQFIFQYYREEENGRGNFPPRFSGLQFPNYSSELNVNALELDDSALYLCASSLVGSGYTFGSGTRLTVV.

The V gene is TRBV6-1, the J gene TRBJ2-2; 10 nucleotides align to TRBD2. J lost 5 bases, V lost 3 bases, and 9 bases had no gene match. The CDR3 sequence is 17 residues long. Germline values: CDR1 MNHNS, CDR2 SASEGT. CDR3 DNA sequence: TGTGCCAGCAGTGAGAGAAGCGGGGGGGCCGGAACCGGGGAGCTGTTTTTT. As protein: CASSERSGGAGTGELFF.